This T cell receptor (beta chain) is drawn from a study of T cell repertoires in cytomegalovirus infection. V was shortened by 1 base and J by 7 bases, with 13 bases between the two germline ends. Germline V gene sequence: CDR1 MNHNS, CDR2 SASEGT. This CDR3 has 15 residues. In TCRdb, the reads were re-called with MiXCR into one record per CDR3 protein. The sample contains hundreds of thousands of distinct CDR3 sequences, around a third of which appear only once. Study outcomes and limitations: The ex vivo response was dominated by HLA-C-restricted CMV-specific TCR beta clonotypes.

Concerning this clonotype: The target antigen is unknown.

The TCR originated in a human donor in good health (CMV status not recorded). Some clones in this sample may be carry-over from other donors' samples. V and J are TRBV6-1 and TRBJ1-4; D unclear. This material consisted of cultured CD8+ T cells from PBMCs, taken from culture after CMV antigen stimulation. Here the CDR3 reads CASSEGAVLVEKLFF. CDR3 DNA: TGTGCCAGCAGTGAAGGGGCCGTGTTGGTTGAAAAACTGTTTTTT.